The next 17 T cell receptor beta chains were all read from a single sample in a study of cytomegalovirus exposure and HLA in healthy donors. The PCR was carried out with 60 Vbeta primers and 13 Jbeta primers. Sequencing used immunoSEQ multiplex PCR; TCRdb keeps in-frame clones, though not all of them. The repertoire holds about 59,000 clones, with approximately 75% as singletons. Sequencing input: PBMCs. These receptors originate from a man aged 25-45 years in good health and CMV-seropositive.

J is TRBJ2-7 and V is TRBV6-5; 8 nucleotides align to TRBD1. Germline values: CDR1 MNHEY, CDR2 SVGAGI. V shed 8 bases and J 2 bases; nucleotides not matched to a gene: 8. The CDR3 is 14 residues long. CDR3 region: CASRIQGDPYEQYF. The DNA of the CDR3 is TGTGCCAGCCGTATACAGGGGGACCCCTACGAGCAGTACTTC.

The CDR3 region is CASSQEVRGTGYTF. In DNA form, the CDR3 reads TGTGCCAGCAGCCAAGAGGTCCGGGGGACTGGCTACACCTTC. The V gene is TRBV4-2, the J gene TRBJ1-2; D may be TRBD1 (5 bases). V lost 0 bases and J 7 bases, leaving 12 bases between the germline ends. The CDR3 contains 14 residues. CDR1 is LGHNA and CDR2 is YNFKEQ in the germline V gene.

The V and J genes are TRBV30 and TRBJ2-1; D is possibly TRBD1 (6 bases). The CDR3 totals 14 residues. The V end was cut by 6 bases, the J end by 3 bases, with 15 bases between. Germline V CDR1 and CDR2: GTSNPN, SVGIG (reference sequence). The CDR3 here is CACHRVLRYNEQFF. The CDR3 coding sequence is TGTGCCTGTCACAGGGTACTTCGCTACAATGAGCAGTTCTTC.

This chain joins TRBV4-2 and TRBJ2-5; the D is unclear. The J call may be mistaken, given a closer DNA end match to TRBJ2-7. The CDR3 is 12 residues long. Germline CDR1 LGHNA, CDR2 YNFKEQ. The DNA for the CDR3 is TGTGCCAGCAGCCAAGGCTTCTACGAGCAGTACTTC. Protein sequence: CASSQGFYEQYF.

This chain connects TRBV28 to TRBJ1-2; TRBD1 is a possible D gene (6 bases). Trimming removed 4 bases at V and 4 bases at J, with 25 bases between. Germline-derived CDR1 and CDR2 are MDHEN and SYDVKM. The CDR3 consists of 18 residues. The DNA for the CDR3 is TGTGCCAGCAGTTCCGCCGGGACATGGAGGAGAAGTGGCTATGGCTACACCTTC. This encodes CASSSAGTWRRSGYGYTF.

Here the CDR3 DNA reads TGTGCCAGCAGCATAGACAGGGATAGGAATCAGCCCCAGCATTTT. Protein product: CASSIDRDRNQPQHF. The V call is TRBV7-2, the J call TRBJ1-5, with TRBD1 matching 7 bases. Germline CDR1 reads SGHTA; CDR2 reads FQGNSA. The CDR3 covers 15 residues. V lost 5 bases and J lost 4; bases outside the gene matches: 8.

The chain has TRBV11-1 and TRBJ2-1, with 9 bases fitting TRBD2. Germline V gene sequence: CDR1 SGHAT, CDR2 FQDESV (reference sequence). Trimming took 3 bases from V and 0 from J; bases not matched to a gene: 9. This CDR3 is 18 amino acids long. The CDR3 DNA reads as TGTGCCAGCAGCTTGGAGCTAGCGGGGTCGAGCTCCTACAATGAGCAGTTCTTC. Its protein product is CASSLELAGSSSYNEQFF.

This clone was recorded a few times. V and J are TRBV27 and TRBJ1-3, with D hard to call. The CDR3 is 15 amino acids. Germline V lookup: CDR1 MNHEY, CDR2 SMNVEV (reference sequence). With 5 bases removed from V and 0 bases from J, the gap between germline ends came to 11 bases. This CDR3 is CASSRRVSSGNTIYF. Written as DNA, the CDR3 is TGTGCCAGCAGTCGCCGAGTAAGCTCTGGAAACACCATATATTTT.

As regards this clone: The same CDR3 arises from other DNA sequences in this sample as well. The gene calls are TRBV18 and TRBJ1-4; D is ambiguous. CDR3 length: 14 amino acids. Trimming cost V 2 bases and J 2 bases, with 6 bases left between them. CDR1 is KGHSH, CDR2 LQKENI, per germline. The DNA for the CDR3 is TGTGCCAGCTCACCAGGAGCGACTAATGAAAAACTGTTTTTT. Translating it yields CASSPGATNEKLFF.

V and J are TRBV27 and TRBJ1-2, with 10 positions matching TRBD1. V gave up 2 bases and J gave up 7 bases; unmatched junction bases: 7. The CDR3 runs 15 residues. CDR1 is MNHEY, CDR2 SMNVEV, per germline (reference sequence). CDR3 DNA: TGTGCCAGCAGTTTAAGACAGGGGGCAATGAGTGGCTACACCTTC. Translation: CASSLRQGAMSGYTF.

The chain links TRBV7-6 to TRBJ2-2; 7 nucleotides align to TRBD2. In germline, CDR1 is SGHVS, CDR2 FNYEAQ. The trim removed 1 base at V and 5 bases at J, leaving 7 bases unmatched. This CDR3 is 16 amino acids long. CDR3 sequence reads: CASSLEGTTATGELFF. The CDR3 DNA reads TGTGCCAGCAGCTTAGAAGGGACTACAGCGACCGGGGAGCTGTTTTTT.

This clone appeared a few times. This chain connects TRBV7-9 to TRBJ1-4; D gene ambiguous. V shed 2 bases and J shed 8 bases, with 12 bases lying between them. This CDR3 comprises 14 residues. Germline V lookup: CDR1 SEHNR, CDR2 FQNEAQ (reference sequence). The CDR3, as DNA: TGTGCCAGCAGCTTAAGTCTTAGATGGGAAAAACTGTTTTTT. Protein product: CASSLSLRWEKLFF.

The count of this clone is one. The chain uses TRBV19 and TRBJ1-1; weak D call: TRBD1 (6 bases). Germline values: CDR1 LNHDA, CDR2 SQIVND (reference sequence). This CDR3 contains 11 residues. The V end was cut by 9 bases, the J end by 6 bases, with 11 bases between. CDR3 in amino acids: CASQGLPEAFF. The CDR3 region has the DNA TGTGCCAGCCAGGGGTTGCCTGAAGCTTTCTTT. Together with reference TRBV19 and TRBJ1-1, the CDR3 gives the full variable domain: DGGITQSPKYLFRKEGQNVTLSCEQNLNHDAMYWYRQDPGQGLRLIYYSQIVNDFQKGDIAEGYSVSREKKESFPLTVTSAQKNPTAFYLCASQGLPEAFFGQGTRLTVV.

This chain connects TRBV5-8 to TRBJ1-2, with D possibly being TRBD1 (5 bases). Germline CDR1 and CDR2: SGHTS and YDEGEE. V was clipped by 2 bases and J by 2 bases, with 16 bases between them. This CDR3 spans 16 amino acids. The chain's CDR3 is CASSFSFDRYNYGYTF. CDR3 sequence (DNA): TGTGCCAGCAGCTTTTCATTCGACAGATACAACTATGGCTACACCTTC.

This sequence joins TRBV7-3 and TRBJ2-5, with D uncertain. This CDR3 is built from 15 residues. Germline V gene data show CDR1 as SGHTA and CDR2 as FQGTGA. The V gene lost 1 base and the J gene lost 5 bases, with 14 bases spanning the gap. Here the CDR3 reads CASSLNVGTGETQYF. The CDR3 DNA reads TGTGCCAGCAGCTTAAATGTCGGAACGGGTGAGACCCAGTACTTC.

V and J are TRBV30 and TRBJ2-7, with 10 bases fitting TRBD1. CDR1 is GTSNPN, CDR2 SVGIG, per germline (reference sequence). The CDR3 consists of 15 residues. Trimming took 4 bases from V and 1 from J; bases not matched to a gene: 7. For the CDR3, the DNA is TGTGCCTGGATCCGAAGACAGGGGGCTTCCTACGAGCAGTACTTC. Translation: CAWIRRQGASYEQYF.

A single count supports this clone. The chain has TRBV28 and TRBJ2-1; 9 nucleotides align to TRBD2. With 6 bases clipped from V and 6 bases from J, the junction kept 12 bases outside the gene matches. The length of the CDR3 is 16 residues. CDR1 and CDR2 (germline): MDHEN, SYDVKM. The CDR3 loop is CASRTLAGTALNEQFF. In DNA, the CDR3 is TGTGCCAGCAGAACACTAGCGGGCACAGCACTCAATGAGCAGTTCTTC.